A single sample is the source of the 10 T cell receptor beta chains below, sequenced in a study of T cell repertoires in cytomegalovirus infection (dated by TCRdb to between 2019 and 2020). TCRdb names Illumina HiSeq 1500 as the instrument used. TCRdb reprocessing: public reads trimmed at Q25 with fastp, clones called with MiXCR, in-frame beta chains kept. Merged by CDR3 protein, the rows form single entries marked with the most common genes and DNA. This sample holds about 110,000 distinct CDR3 sequences; about 9.5% were observed only once. The ten largest clonotypes hold 25% to 40% of the sample. These receptors' targets are unknown. The sequencing input was PBMCs, sequenced either directly or after in vitro stimulation (not recorded which). These receptors were obtained from a human donor in good health (CMV status not recorded). Some clones in this sample may be carry-over from other donors' samples.

At least ten counts were recorded for this clonotype. The V call is TRBV5-8, the J call TRBJ2-5, with a tentative D call TRBD2 (6 bases). The CDR3 totals 14 residues. Trimming shortened V by 0 bases and J by 2 bases, and 8 bases separated the two germline ends. CDR1 and CDR2 from the germline V gene are SGHTS and YDEGEE. The CDR3 is CASSLGLAQETQYF. CDR3 DNA: TGTGCCAGCAGCTTGGGGCTAGCGCAAGAGACCCAGTACTTC.

This clonotype came up many times. This CDR3 is CASSLSNRGDGYTF. DNA of the CDR3: TGTGCCAGCAGTTTATCTAACAGGGGTGACGGCTACACCTTC. This chain connects TRBV12-3 or TRBV12-4 to TRBJ1-2; 7 nucleotides agree with TRBD1. The CDR3 sequence is 14 residues long. V dropped 2 bases and J dropped 8; count of bases not matched to a gene: 8.

This clonotype appeared many times. The chain couples TRBV11-2 to TRBJ2-2; D gene unclear. This CDR3 is 16 amino acids long. Per germline, CDR1 SGHAT and CDR2 FQNNGV. V was cut by 1 base and J by 4 bases, with 13 bases left in between. The CDR3 sequence is CASSLVRGRGTGELFF. The DNA of the CDR3 is TGTGCCAGCAGCTTAGTTAGAGGAAGAGGCACCGGGGAGCTGTTTTTT.

The chain joins TRBV6-5 to TRBJ1-2, with 9 bases matching TRBD1. J lost 5 bases, V lost 4 bases, and 8 bases had no gene match. Germline-derived CDR1 and CDR2 are MNHEY and SVGAGI. The CDR3 is 15 residues long. CDR3 in amino acids: CASSSSWTGAYGYTF. In DNA, the CDR3 is TGTGCCAGCAGTTCTTCTTGGACAGGGGCTTATGGCTACACCTTC.

The chain links TRBV19 to TRBJ2-5, with TRBD1 identical over 9 bases. Per the germline V gene, CDR1 is LNHDA and CDR2 is SQIVND (reference sequence). This CDR3 is built from 15 residues. The junction had 8 bases not matched to a gene; V was cut back by 4 bases and J by 5 bases. CDR3 DNA: TGTGCCAGTAGTACGGGACAGGGTAGAGGTGAGACCCAGTACTTC. This translates into CASSTGQGRGETQYF.

This clonotype showed up just a few times. The CDR3 bases are TGTGCCAGCAGTCCCCAACTAGCCCTGGGGGAGCTGTTTTTT. Translating it yields CASSPQLALGELFF. The rearrangement links TRBV6-2 or TRBV6-3 to TRBJ2-2, with D maybe TRBD2 (6 bases). This CDR3 is built from 14 residues. Germline V gene data show CDR1 as MNHEY and CDR2 as SVGEGT. With 5 bases removed from V and 8 bases from J, the gap between germline ends came to 15 bases.

This clonotype occurred many times. The chain carries TRBV11-2 and TRBJ2-7; TRBD1 agrees at 12 bases. Trimming removed 1 base from V and 3 bases from J; junction bases left unmatched: 13. The germline gives CDR1 SGHAT, CDR2 FQNNGV. The CDR3 is 19 amino acids. The DNA of the CDR3 is TGTGCCAGCAGCTTAGTAGGCGGGACAGGGGGCGTAAGGGGCTACGAGCAGTACTTC. This codes for CASSLVGGTGGVRGYEQYF.

This clonotype has at least ten counts. A read error may produce the germline difference seen at one junction end. The V and J genes are TRBV7-2 and TRBJ1-1; 8 bases align to TRBD1. The CDR3 contains 14 residues. CDR1 is SGHTA, CDR2 FQGNSA, per germline. The CDR3 spells CASSVAGTGAEAFF. The CDR3 DNA reads as TGTGCCAGCAGCGTAGCGGGGACAGGTGCTGAAGCTTTCTTT.

This clonotype occurred many times. This chain joins TRBV12-3 or TRBV12-4 and TRBJ2-3; TRBD2 matches at 9 bases. CDR3 size: 17 residues. Trimming at V came to 3 bases and at J to 1 base, leaving 8 bases not matched to a gene. CDR3 amino acids: CASSLSGSGSRTDTQYF. Here the CDR3 DNA reads TGTGCCAGCAGTTTGTCTGGTAGCGGGAGCCGCACAGATACGCAGTATTTT.

V usage is TRBV7-6 and J usage is TRBJ2-5; D is undetermined. CDR3 length equals 13 residues. CDR1 is SGHVS, CDR2 FNYEAQ, per germline. Deletions cut 5 bases from V and 7 bases from J, with 14 bases between. The CDR3 bases are TGTGCCAGCAGCGCTGGGTTCCGTGGGACCCAGTACTTC. This codes for CASSAGFRGTQYF.